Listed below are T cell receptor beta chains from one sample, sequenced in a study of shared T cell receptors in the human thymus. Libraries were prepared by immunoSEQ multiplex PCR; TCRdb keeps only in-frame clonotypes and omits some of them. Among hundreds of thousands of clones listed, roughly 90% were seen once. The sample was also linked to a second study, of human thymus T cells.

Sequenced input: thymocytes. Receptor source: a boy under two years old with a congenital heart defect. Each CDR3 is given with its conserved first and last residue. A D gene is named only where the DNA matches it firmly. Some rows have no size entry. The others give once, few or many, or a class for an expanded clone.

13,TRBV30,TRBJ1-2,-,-,TGTGCCTGGAGCGAGAGATTTAACTATGGCTACACCTTC,CAWSERFNYGYTF
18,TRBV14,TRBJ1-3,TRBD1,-,TGTGCCAGCAGCCCAATAACCGGGACAGGAATCCCTGGAAACACCATATATTTT,CASSPITGTGIPGNTIYF
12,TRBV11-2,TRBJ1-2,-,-,TGTGCCAGCAGCTCGGACTTTTCTGGCTACACCTTC,CASSSDFSGYTF
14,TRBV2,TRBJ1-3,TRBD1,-,TGTGCCAGCAGTGAGACAGGGGACGGAAACACCATATATTTT,CASSETGDGNTIYF
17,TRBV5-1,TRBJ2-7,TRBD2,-,TGCGCCAGCAGCTTGGCGCCTAGCGGGAGGAAGGTCAACGAGCAGTACTTC,CASSLAPSGRKVNEQYF
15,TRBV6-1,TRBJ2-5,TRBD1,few,TGTGCCAGCAGAGACAGGGGCCCTTATCAAGAGACCCAGTACTTC,CASRDRGPYQETQYF
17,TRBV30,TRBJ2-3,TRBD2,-,TGTGCCTGGGGGACTAGCGGGAGAGTCCCTAGCACAGATACGCAGTATTTT,CAWGTSGRVPSTDTQYF
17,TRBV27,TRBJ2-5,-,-,TGTGCCAGCAGTACAGACCCTAACGGGACACCCCAAGAGACCCAGTACTTC,CASSTDPNGTPQETQYF
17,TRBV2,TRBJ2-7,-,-,TGTGCCAGCATTAAGGCGGGGAAGAGGGACCACTCCTACGAGCAGTACTTC,CASIKAGKRDHSYEQYF
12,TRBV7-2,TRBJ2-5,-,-,TGTGCCAGCAGCCCCCCGGGGGAGACCCAGTACTTC,CASSPPGETQYF
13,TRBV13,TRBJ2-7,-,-,TGTGCCAGCAGCGAAGCCCCTACCTACGAGCAGTACTTC,CASSEAPTYEQYF
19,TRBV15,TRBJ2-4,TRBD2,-,TGTGCCACCAGCAGAGTGGGTACTAGCGGTGCAAGGGAGGAAAACATTCAGTACTTC,CATSRVGTSGAREENIQYF
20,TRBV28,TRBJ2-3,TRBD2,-,TGTGCCAGCAGTTTCGTTCGGCGGCGCGGGAGGGCCCCCAGCACAGATACGCAGTATTTT,CASSFVRRRGRAPSTDTQYF
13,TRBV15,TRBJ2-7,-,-,TGTGCCACCAGCAGAGATGAGGGCTACGAGCAGTACTTC,CATSRDEGYEQYF
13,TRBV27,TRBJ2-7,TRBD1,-,TGTGCCAGCAGTCGGGACAGTCTCTACGAGCAGTACTTC,CASSRDSLYEQYF
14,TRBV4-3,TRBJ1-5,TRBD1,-,TGCGCCAGCAGCCGACGGACAGGGGATCAGCCCCAGCATTTT,CASSRRTGDQPQHF
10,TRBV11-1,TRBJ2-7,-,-,TGTGCCAGCCCCCTCGGCGAGCAGTACTTC,CASPLGEQYF
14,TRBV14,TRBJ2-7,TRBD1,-,TGTGCCAGCAGCCTACTTACAGGGGGTGGCGAGCAGTACTTC,CASSLLTGGGEQYF
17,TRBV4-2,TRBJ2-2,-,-,TGTGCCAGCAGCCGATACCAGGGTTCGGCGAACACCGGGGAGCTGTTTTTT,CASSRYQGSANTGELFF
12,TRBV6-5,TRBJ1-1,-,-,TGTGCCAGCAGTTACTCGAGGTTCCCAGCTTTCTTT,CASSYSRFPAFF
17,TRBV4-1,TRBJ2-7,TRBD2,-,TGCGCCAGCAGCCAAGATTACAAGCGGGAGGGAGGCTACGAGCAGTACTTC,CASSQDYKREGGYEQYF
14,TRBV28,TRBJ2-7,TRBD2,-,TGTGCCAGCAGTTCTAGCGGGACCTCCTACGAGCAGTACTTC,CASSSSGTSYEQYF
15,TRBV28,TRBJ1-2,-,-,TGTGCCAGCAGTTCCCCTCCTACGGTTGGCTATGGCTACACCTTC,CASSSPPTVGYGYTF
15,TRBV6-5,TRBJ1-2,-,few,TGTGCCAGCAGTTACGTAGGACACGTTAACTATGGCTACACCTTC,CASSYVGHVNYGYTF
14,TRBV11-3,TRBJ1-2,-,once,TGTGCCAGCAGCCCCCCCCGGTCCAACTATGGCTACACCTTC,CASSPPRSNYGYTF
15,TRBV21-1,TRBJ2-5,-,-,TGTGCCAGCAGCCCCCAAGGGACTAGCAAAGAGACCCAGTACTTC,CASSPQGTSKETQYF
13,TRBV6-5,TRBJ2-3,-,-,TGTGCCAGCAGTCTGATCCAGACAGATACGCAGTATTTT,CASSLIQTDTQYF